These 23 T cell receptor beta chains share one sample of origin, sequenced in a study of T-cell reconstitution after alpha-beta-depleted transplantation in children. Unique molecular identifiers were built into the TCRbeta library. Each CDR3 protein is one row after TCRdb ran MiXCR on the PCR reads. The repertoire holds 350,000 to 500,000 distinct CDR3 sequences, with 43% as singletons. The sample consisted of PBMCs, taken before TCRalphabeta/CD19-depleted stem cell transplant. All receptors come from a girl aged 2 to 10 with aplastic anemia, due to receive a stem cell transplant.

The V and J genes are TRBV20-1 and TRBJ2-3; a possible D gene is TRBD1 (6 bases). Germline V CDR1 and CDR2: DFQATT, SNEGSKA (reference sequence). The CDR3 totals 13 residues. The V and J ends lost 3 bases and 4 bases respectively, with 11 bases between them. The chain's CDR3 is CSASVGAADTQYF. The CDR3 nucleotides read TGCAGTGCTAGTGTGGGGGCAGCAGATACGCAGTATTTT.

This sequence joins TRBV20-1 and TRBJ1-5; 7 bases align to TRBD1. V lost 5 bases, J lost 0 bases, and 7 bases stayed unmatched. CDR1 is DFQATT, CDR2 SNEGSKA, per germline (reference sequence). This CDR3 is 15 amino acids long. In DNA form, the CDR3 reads TGCAGTGCTGTTGGGACAGCTTATAGCAATCAGCCCCAGCATTTT. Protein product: CSAVGTAYSNQPQHF.

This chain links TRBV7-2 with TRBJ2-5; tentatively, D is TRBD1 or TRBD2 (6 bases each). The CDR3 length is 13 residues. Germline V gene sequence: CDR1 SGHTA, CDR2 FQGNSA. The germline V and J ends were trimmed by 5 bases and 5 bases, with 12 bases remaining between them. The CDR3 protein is CASSPGASETQYF. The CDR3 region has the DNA TGTGCCAGCAGCCCGGGGGCGAGTGAGACCCAGTACTTC.

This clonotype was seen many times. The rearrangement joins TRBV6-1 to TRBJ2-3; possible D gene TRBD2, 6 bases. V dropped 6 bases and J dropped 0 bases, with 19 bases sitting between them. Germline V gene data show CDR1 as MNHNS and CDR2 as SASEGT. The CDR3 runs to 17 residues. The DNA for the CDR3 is TGTGCCAGCAGGGGGTTTACGGCGGGACCGAGCACAGATACGCAGTATTTT. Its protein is CASRGFTAGPSTDTQYF.

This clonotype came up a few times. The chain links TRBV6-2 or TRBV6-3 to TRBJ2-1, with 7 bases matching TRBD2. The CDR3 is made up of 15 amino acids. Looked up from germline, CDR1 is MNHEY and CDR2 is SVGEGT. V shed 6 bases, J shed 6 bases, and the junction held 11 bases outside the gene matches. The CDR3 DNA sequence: TGTGCCAGCAGCTTGGTCAGGCGGGAGTTCAATGAGCAGTTCTTC. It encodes CASSLVRREFNEQFF.

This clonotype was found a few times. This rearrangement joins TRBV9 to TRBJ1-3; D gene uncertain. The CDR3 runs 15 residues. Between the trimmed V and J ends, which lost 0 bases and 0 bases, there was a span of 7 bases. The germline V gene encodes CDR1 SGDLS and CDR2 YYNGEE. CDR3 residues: CASSVGGLSGNTIYF. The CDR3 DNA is TGTGCCAGCAGCGTAGGAGGCCTCTCTGGAAACACCATATATTTT.

The CDR3 nucleotides are TGTGCCAGCTCACCACCGATCGGTGTGAACACCGGGGAGCTGTTTTTT. This gives the protein CASSPPIGVNTGELFF. This rearrangement joins TRBV18 to TRBJ2-2; D remains ambiguous. The V gene lost 0 bases and the J gene lost 1 base, with 9 bases spanning the gap. CDR1 is KGHSH, CDR2 LQKENI, per germline. The CDR3 extends over 16 amino acids.

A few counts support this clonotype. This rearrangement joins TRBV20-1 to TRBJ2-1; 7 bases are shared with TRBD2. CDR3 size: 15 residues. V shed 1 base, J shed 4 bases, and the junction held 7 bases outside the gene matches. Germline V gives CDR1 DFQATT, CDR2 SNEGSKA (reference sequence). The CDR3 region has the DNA TGCAGTGCTAGAGTTGCGGGAGCCGGTTACAATGAGCAGTTCTTC. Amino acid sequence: CSARVAGAGYNEQFF.

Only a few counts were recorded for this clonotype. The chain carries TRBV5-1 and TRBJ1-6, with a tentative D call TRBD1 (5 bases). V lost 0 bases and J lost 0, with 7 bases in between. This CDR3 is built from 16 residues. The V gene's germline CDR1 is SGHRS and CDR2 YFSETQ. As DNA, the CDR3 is TGCGCCAGCAGCTTGGTTGGGACCTCCTATAATTCACCCCTCCACTTT. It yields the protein CASSLVGTSYNSPLHF.

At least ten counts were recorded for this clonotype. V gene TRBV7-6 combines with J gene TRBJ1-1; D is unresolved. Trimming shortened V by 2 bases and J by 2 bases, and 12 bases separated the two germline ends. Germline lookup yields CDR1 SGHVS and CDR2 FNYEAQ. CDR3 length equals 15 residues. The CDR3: CASSLFSGPNTEAFF. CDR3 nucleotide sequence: TGTGCCAGCAGCTTATTTTCAGGCCCCAACACTGAAGCTTTCTTT.

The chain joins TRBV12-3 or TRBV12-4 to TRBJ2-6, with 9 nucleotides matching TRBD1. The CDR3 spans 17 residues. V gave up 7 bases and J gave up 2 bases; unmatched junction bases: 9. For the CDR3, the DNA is TGTGCCAGCACCAACCGGGACAGGGATACTGGGGCCAACGTCCTGACTTTC. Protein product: CASTNRDRDTGANVLTF.

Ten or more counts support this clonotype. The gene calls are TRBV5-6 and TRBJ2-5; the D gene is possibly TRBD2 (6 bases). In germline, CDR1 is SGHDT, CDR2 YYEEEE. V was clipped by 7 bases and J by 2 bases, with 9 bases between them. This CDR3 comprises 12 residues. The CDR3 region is CASRRGQETQYF. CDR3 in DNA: TGTGCCAGCCGGCGGGGACAAGAGACCCAGTACTTC.

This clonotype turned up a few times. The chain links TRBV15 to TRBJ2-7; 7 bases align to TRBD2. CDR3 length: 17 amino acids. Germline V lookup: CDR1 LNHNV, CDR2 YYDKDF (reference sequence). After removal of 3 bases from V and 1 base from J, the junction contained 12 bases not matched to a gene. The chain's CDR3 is CATSSPPGGGSSYEQYF. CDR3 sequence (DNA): TGTGCCACCAGCAGTCCCCCGGGGGGTGGCAGTTCCTACGAGCAGTACTTC.

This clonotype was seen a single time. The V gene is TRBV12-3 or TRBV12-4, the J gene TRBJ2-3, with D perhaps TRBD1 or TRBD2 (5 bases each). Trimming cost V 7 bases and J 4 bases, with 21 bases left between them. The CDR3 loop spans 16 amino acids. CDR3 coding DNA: TGTGCCAGCACCGAGTCAGGTGGGACCCTTCCAGATACGCAGTATTTT. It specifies CASTESGGTLPDTQYF.

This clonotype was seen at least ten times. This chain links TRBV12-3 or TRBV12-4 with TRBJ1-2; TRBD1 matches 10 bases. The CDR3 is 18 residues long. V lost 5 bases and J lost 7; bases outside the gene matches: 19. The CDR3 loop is CASSLNTAGTGDSLGYTF. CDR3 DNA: TGTGCCAGCAGTCTTAACACAGCCGGGACAGGGGATTCCCTTGGCTACACCTTC.

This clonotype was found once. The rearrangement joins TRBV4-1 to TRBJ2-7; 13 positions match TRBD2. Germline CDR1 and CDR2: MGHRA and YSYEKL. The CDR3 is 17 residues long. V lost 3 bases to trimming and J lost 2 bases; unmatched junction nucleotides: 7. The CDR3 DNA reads TGCGCCAGCAGCCATTATGGACTAGCGGGAGCCACCTACGAGCAGTACTTC. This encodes CASSHYGLAGATYEQYF.

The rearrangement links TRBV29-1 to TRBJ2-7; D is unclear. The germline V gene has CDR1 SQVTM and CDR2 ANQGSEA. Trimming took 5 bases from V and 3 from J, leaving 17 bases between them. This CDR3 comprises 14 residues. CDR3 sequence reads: CSVRPGPEIYEQYF. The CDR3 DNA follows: TGCAGCGTTCGACCCGGGCCCGAGATCTACGAGCAGTACTTC.

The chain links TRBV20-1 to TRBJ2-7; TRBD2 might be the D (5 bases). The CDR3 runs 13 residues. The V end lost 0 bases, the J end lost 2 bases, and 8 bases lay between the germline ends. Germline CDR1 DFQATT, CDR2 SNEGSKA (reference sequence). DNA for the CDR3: TGCAGTGCTAGAGATGCTAGCACCTACGAGCAGTACTTC. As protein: CSARDASTYEQYF.

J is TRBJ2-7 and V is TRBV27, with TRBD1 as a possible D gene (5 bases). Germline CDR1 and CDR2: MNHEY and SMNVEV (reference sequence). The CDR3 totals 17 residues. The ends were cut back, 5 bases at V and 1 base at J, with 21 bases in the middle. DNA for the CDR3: TGTGCCAGCAGTCCCTTGATCGGTAGGGGAAGATCCTACGAGCAGTACTTC. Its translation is CASSPLIGRGRSYEQYF.

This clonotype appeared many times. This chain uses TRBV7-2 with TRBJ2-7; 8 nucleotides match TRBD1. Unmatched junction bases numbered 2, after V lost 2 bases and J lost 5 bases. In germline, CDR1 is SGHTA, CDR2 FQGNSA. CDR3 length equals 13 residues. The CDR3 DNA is TGTGCCAGCAGCTTACGACAGGGGAACGAGCAGTACTTC. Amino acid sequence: CASSLRQGNEQYF.

In DNA form, the CDR3 reads TGTGCCAGCATCACACTAGGAGGTCCATCCTACAATGAGCAGTTCTTC. Translation: CASITLGGPSYNEQFF. The chain uses TRBV9 and TRBJ2-1, with D tentatively TRBD2 (5 bases). The CDR3 is made up of 16 amino acids. The V and J ends lost 6 bases and 1 base respectively, with 17 bases between them. Per germline, CDR1 SGDLS and CDR2 YYNGEE.

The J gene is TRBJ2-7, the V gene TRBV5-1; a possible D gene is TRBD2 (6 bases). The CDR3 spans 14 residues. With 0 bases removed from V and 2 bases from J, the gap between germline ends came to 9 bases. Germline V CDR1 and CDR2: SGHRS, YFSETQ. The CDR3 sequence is CASSLGGEAYEQYF. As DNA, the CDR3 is TGCGCCAGCAGCTTGGGGGGGGAGGCCTACGAGCAGTACTTC.

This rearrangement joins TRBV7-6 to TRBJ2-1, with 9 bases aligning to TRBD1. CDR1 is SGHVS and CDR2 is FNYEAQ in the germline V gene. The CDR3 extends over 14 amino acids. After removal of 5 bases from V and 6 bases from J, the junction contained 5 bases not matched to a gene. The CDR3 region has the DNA TGTGCCAGCAGCCCACAGGGGGCTCTCAATGAGCAGTTCTTC. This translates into CASSPQGALNEQFF.